This is a list of T cell receptor beta chains from one sample in a study of cytomegalovirus exposure and HLA in healthy donors. The method was immunoSEQ multiplex PCR; TCRdb's version includes in-frame clones alone and lacks a portion of them. The data contain fewer than 300,000 clones, roughly 80% of them singletons. Input material: PBMCs. All receptors come from a girl between 2 and 10 years old in good health and CMV-seronegative. Each CDR3 is given with its conserved first and last residue. Each record gives: clone size, D gene, V gene, J gene, CDR3 DNA, CDR3 protein. D genes are given only for firm matches. Only part of the rows carry a size: once, few, many, or a class if the clone is expanded.

.	TRBD2	TRBV27	TRBJ2-3	TGTGCCAGCAGTTCCCCGGGACTAGCGGACTTCACAGATACGCAGTATTTT	CASSSPGLADFTDTQYF
once	.	TRBV14	TRBJ2-7	TGTGCCAGCAGCCAATTGGGGGGAGACGAGCAGTACTTC	CASSQLGGDEQYF
once	.	TRBV7-9	TRBJ1-1	TGTGCCAGCTTCGCGGGGGGTTCTAACGGGGGAGCTTTCTTT	CASFAGGSNGGAFF
.	.	TRBV7-9	TRBJ1-5	TGTTCCAGCAGCTTAGGGGGGGGGCAGGGCCAGCCCCAGCATTTT	CSSSLGGGQGQPQHF
.	.	TRBV6-1	TRBJ1-1	TGTGCCAGCCTCAGGATTTTGAACACTGAAGCTTTCTTT	CASLRILNTEAFF
.	TRBD1	TRBV11-2	TRBJ1-6	TGTGCCAGCAGTTCACTAGGGACAGGGGGATATAATTCACCCCTCCACTTT	CASSSLGTGGYNSPLHF
few	.	TRBV27	TRBJ2-7	TGTGCCAGCAGTCCCGGAGGGGTACCCTACGAGCAGTACTTC	CASSPGGVPYEQYF
.	TRBD1	TRBV18	TRBJ2-1	TGTGCCAGCTCCACCGGGACAGGTCTCAATGAGCAGTTCTTC	CASSTGTGLNEQFF
once	TRBD1	TRBV19	TRBJ2-1	TGTGCCAGTAGCCCAACAGGGGCGCATGAGCAGTTCTTC	CASSPTGAHEQFF
.	.	TRBV5-1	TRBJ2-5	TGCGCCAGCAGCCTGGGACTTATGGAGACCCAGTACTTC	CASSLGLMETQYF
.	.	TRBV25-1	TRBJ2-7	TGTGCCAGCAGTGCTACTCCAGGTTCCTCAGGATACGAGCAGTACTTC	CASSATPGSSGYEQYF
once	TRBD1	TRBV19	TRBJ1-5	TGTGCCAGCGTTGAACAGGGGACCAATCAGCCCCAGCATTTT	CASVEQGTNQPQHF
.	.	TRBV11-2	TRBJ2-7	TGTGCCAGCAGCTTAGGGCTAGACGAGCAGTACTTC	CASSLGLDEQYF
.	TRBD1	TRBV6-5	TRBJ2-7	TGTGCCAGCAGTTACGGGACAGGGGGCCCCTACGAGCAGTACTTC	CASSYGTGGPYEQYF
.	.	TRBV4-1	TRBJ1-4	TGCGCCAGCAGCCAAGACACAGGGCGAGATGAAAAACTGTTTTTT	CASSQDTGRDEKLFF
.	TRBD1	TRBV28	TRBJ2-3	TGTGCCAGCAGTTTCTTAGGACAGGGACAAGATACGCAGTATTTT	CASSFLGQGQDTQYF
.	.	TRBV7-9	TRBJ2-5	TGTTCCAGCAGCAACATTCAAGGAGGGAAGTTAGAGACCCAGTACTTC	CSSSNIQGGKLETQYF
few	.	TRBV30	TRBJ1-4	TGTGCCTGGAGTGTCCCCGTGGCAGGGGATAATGAAAAACTGTTTTTT	CAWSVPVAGDNEKLFF
.	.	TRBV18	TRBJ1-2	TGTGCCAGCTCACCCAGCGAAGACTATGGCTACACCTTC	CASSPSEDYGYTF
.	TRBD1	TRBV28	TRBJ2-1	TGTGCCAGCAGGGGCTCCGGGACAGGGGACAATGAGCAGTTCTTC	CASRGSGTGDNEQFF
.	.	TRBV7-8	TRBJ1-3	TGTGCCAGCAGCTTATCAAGAAACACCATATATTTT	CASSLSRNTIYF
once	TRBD1	TRBV5-8	TRBJ1-2	TGTGCCAGCAGCCGGGGGCCAGGGGGCTATGGCTACACCTTC	CASSRGPGGYGYTF
once	.	TRBV5-6	TRBJ2-1	TGTGCCAGCAGCTTGTTGAGCGCCCTCCGGCAGTTCTTC	CASSLLSALRQFF
.	TRBD2	TRBV4-1	TRBJ2-1	TGCGCCAGCAGTCAAGGGGACGGGACTAGCTACTACAATGAGCAGTTCTTC	CASSQGDGTSYYNEQFF
.	.	TRBV7-8	TRBJ1-4	TGTGCCAGCAGCTTTATTAGTGAGAATGAAAAACTGTTTTTT	CASSFISENEKLFF
.	.	TRBV11-1	TRBJ1-6	TGTGCCAGCAGCACCAGAAGCTCCTATAATTCACCCCTCCACTTT	CASSTRSSYNSPLHF
.	TRBD2	TRBV7-9	TRBJ2-2	TGTGCCAGCAGCTTCGCGACTAGCGGGAGGGACACCGGGGAGCTGTTTTTT	CASSFATSGRDTGELFF
.	.	TRBV13	TRBJ1-4	TGTGCCAGCAGCCCTAAAGGGGGTCAGGAAAAACTGTTTTTT	CASSPKGGQEKLFF
.	TRBD1	TRBV2	TRBJ2-7	TGTGCCAGCAGTACTACGGGACAGGGGCTCTACGAGCGGTACTTC	CASSTTGQGLYERYF
.	TRBD2	TRBV27	TRBJ2-1	TGTGCCAGCAGTTCCCCGGCGGGGGGCTCCTACAATGAGCAGTTCTTC	CASSSPAGGSYNEQFF
.	TRBD1	TRBV9	TRBJ1-1	TGTGCCAGCAAACGGACAGGGGGGGGGAACACTGAAGCTTTCTTT	CASKRTGGGNTEAFF
.	.	TRBV28	TRBJ1-1	TGTGCCAGTGGCCTTGAAGCTTTCTTT	CASGLEAFF
.	.	TRBV5-4	TRBJ2-1	TGTGCCAGCAGCTTCCCGGGAGTGAGGGATGAGCAGTTCTTC	CASSFPGVRDEQFF
.	.	TRBV5-1	TRBJ1-1	TGCGCCAGCAGCTTGGACCCAACAGGGAGTGGGGCTGAAGCTTTCTTT	CASSLDPTGSGAEAFF
.	.	TRBV9	TRBJ1-1	TGTGCCAGCAGCGGGAAGGGACAAATAACCAACACTGAAGCTTTCTTT	CASSGKGQITNTEAFF
.	.	TRBV5-1	TRBJ2-1	TGCGCCAGCAGCTTCGAAGGACTAAACAATGAGCAGTTCTTC	CASSFEGLNNEQFF